Sequencing of this TCR beta chain was carried out in a study of shared clonotypes between healthy human individuals. DNA at approximately 200 ng, approximately 30,000 T cell genomes, went into sorted-subset replicate PCRs. Sequenced by immunoSEQ multiplex PCR; TCRdb stores in-frame clones only, minus some. The sample carries about 2.1 million clones, just over 90% recorded once. Naive CD8 populations comprised CD45RO-negative cells positively selected for CCR7, excluding terminally differentiated effector memory CD45RA+ cells. This receptor was taken from a man younger than 30 in good health. Some clones in this sample may be carry-over from other donors' samples. The sequencing input was naive CD8+ T cells from PBMCs.

This chain's CDR3 is CASSFGDGRGETQYF. CDR3 nucleotide sequence: TGTGCCAGCAGCTTCGGGGATGGGAGGGGAGAGACCCAGTACTTC. This sequence joins TRBV11-2 and TRBJ2-5; 7 bases fit TRBD2. The CDR3 runs 15 residues. Per germline, CDR1 SGHAT and CDR2 FQNNGV. Trimming cost V 3 bases and J 4 bases; bases outside gene matches: 8.